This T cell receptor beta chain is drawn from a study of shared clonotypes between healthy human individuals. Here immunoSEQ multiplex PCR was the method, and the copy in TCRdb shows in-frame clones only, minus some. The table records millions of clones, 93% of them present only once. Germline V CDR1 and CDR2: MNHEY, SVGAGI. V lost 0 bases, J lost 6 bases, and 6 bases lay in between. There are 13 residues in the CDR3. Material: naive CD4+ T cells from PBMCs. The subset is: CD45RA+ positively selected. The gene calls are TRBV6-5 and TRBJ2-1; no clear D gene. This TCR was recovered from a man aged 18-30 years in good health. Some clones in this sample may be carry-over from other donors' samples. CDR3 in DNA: TGTGCCAGCAGTTACTCGGATCGCAATGAGCAGTTCTTC. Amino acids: CASSYSDRNEQFF.